What follows are 8 T cell receptor beta chains derived from one specimen sequenced in a study of tumor-infiltrating lymphocytes in oesophageal squamous cell carcinoma. TCRdb independently ran MiXCR on the PCR reads; one entry per CDR3 protein. In the table there are about 6,000 distinct CDR3 sequences, roughly 15% of which are singletons. Sequencing was carried out using esophageal tumor tissue. These receptor sequences come from a male donor with esophageal squamous cell carcinoma.

This clonotype was picked up a small number of times. This could be a read error, since a much larger clone is one nucleotide away. The chain employs TRBV5-3 and TRBJ2-5; 7 bases map to TRBD2. TRBV5-3 is assigned to the ORF class and has an uncertain function. Trimming took 2 bases from V and 11 from J; bases not matched to a gene: 30. The CDR3 is made up of 20 amino acids. Here the CDR3 reads CARSFGGEVRGMNSYNEQYF. In DNA, the CDR3 is TGTGCCAGAAGCTTTGGGGGAGAGGTGCGGGGGATGAACTCCTACAATGAGCAGTACTTC.

This clonotype was counted ten times or more. The chain is built from TRBV27 and TRBJ1-2; 7 nucleotides agree with TRBD1. CDR1 is MNHEY, CDR2 SMNVEV, per germline (reference sequence). The ends lost 6 bases at V and 2 bases at J; junction bases unmatched: 3. This CDR3 region has 13 residues. In nucleotides, the CDR3 is TGTGCCAGCAGACTGGGACAGAACTATGGCTACACCTTC. Its protein is CASRLGQNYGYTF.

This clonotype has at least ten counts. A read error is possible here, since a much larger clone lies one base away. The chain uses TRBV6-1 and TRBJ2-7; 8 bases line up with TRBD1. The CDR3 is made up of 15 amino acids. The germline CDR1 and CDR2 sequences are MNHNS and SASEGT. Trimming removed 6 bases from V and 7 bases from J; junction bases left unmatched: 14. The CDR3 loop is CASSRQGAIYNEQYF. Here the CDR3 DNA reads TGTGCCAGCAGCCGGCAGGGGGCCATATACAATGAGCAGTACTTC.

Comments on this clonotype: This likely comes from a read error, as the CDR3 has no conserved phenylalanine or tryptophan at its end. The DNA is left out, because the CDR3 cannot be placed on it with certainty; the CDR3 is given as TCRdb lists it. This rearrangement joins TRBV12-3 or TRBV12-4 to TRBJ2-7; the tabulated D call, TRBD1, remains unverified against the DNA. The CDR3 comprises 18 residues, both ends counted. The CDR3: CASSLAGTGINYGYTFGS.

This clonotype was recorded at least ten times. The rearrangement joins TRBV5-6 to TRBJ2-5; D gene ambiguous. This CDR3 spans 14 amino acids. Trimming pared 4 bases from V and 3 bases from J, leaving 13 bases between. CDR1 is SGHDT, CDR2 YYEEEE, per germline. CDR3 residues: CASSPGLGKETQYF. The CDR3 DNA reads TGTGCCAGCAGCCCTGGGTTGGGGAAAGAGACCCAGTACTTC.

This clonotype was detected many times. This may arise from a read error, as a much more abundant clone is one base away. CDR3 in amino acids: CATSDPGQNSYNEQYF. Here the CDR3 DNA reads TGTGCCACCAGTGACCCGGGACAGAACTCCTACAATGAGCAGTACTTC. The J gene is TRBJ2-1, the V gene TRBV24-1, with 7 bases matching TRBD1. The closer fit of TRBJ2-7 to the DNA end suggests the J call may be wrong. The CDR3 sequence is 16 residues long. Germline V lookup: CDR1 KGHDR, CDR2 SFDVKD.

Many counts were recorded for this clonotype. This chain uses TRBV11-2 with TRBJ1-1, with D uncertain. The CDR3 extends over 14 amino acids. V dropped 5 bases and J dropped 2 bases, with 12 bases sitting between them. CDR1 is SGHAT and CDR2 is FQNNGV in the germline V gene. The CDR3 loop is CASSPTIGNTEAFF. The CDR3 nucleotides are TGTGCCAGCAGCCCCACAATAGGAAACACTGAAGCTTTCTTT.

This clonotype was seen many times. A much bigger clone sits one base away, suggesting this may be a read error. V usage is TRBV7-3 and J usage is TRBJ2-5, with D possibly being TRBD2 (5 bases). The germline gives CDR1 SGHTA, CDR2 FQGTGA. V gave up 3 bases and J gave up 11 bases, with 16 bases separating them. The CDR3 is 13 amino acids. The CDR3: CASSFSGNNEQYF. CDR3 nucleotides: TGTGCCAGCAGCTTCTCGGGGAACAATGAGCAGTACTTC. Supplemented by reference TRBV7-3 and TRBJ2-5, the full variable domain reads GAGVSQTPSNKVTEKGKYVELRCDPISGHTALYWYRQSLGQGPEFLIYFQGTGAADDSGLPNDRFFAVRPEGSVSTLKIQRTERGDSAVYLCASSFSGNNEQYFGPGTRLLVL.